The 5 T cell receptor beta chains below come from one sample, sequenced in a study of low-dose radiotherapy and immunotherapy resistance in tumors (dated by TCRdb to 2022 to 2024). The time point label for this specimen denotes: after trial treatment. The treatment or condition label, as the study defines it: LDRT plus nivolumab, ipilimumab, low-dose cyclophosphamide and aspirin (RACIN trial). The instrument given in TCRdb is Illumina HiSeq 2500. First-strand cDNA was synthesized with Superscript III and a set of TRAV- and TRBV-specific primers, covering both TCRalpha and TCRbeta chains. A roughly 19-cycle PCR with Phusion amplified the TCRs, pairing a constant-region primer with the adapter that was attached to the V primers. Using fastp trimming at Q25 and MiXCR clonotype assembly, TCRdb reanalyzed the public sequencing data and kept in-frame beta chains. Every CDR3 protein is listed once, alongside the most common genes and DNA of its rows. The sample table records under 95,000 distinct CDR3 sequences; over 15% of these occur just once. Roughly 1.4% of the sample is held by the ten biggest clonotypes.

The sample here was PBMCs, taken after low-dose radiotherapy plus immunotherapy. The receptor set was obtained from a male donor with prostate cancer.

This clonotype rates as medium-sized. CDR3 amino acids: CAISGTATYEQYF. In nucleotides, the CDR3 is TGTGCCATCAGTGGGACAGCGACCTACGAGCAGTACTTC. J is TRBJ2-7 and V is TRBV10-3, with D perhaps TRBD1 (6 bases). This CDR3 region has 13 residues. CDR1 is ENHRY and CDR2 is SYGVKD in the germline V gene. The V end lost 4 bases, the J end lost 2 bases, and 9 bases lay between the germline ends.

This clonotype was detected many times. The rearrangement joins TRBV19 to TRBJ1-4; 9 positions match TRBD1. Germline values: CDR1 LNHDA, CDR2 SQIVND (reference sequence). The CDR3 totals 16 residues. The J segment lost 0 bases and the V segment lost 4 bases, leaving 3 bases of the junction unmatched. The DNA of the CDR3 is TGTGCCAGTAGTACCCGACAGGGGGCAACTAATGAAAAACTGTTTTTT. It yields the protein CASSTRQGATNEKLFF.

Remarks on this clonotype: This likely came from a read error, as a far larger clone is one base away. The chain uses TRBV29-1 and TRBJ2-4; D is unclear. The V end lost 4 bases, the J end lost 13 bases, and 23 bases lay between the germline ends. The CDR3 covers 14 residues. Looked up from germline, CDR1 is SQVTM and CDR2 is ANQGSEA. The CDR3 bases are TGCAGCGTTGTTGGGATGACTGAAGCCTATGAGCAGTACTTC. This translates into CSVVGMTEAYEQYF.

The V gene is TRBV4-1, the J gene TRBJ2-2; D gene ambiguous. This CDR3 comprises 17 residues. From germline, CDR1 is MGHRA and CDR2 YSYEKL. Trimming removed 2 bases from V and 6 bases from J, with 19 bases in between. The DNA for the CDR3 is TGCGCCAGCAGCCAAATACTTACACAGAATTTGGCCGGGGAGCTGTTTTTT. Residues: CASSQILTQNLAGELFF.

This clonotype has at least ten counts. This chain links TRBV12-3 or TRBV12-4 with TRBJ2-1; 9 positions agree with TRBD2. The junction had 5 bases not matched to a gene; V was cut back by 4 bases and J by 10 bases. The CDR3 sequence is 13 residues long. CDR3 sequence reads: CASSSTSGGEQFF. For the CDR3, the DNA is TGTGCCAGCAGTTCGACTAGCGGCGGGGAGCAGTTCTTC.